This is a list of T cell receptor beta chains from one sample in a study of blood T cell repertoires in COVID-19. The data were produced by immunoSEQ multiplex PCR, yet TCRdb's version contains in-frame clones alone and is incomplete. The sample lists about 94,000 clones; around 83% were seen once. Sequences were obtained from peripheral blood. Every receptor here comes from a woman aged 60-75 years in a cohort sampled during active or convalescent COVID-19. Both conserved end residues are part of each CDR3. The order of the fields is V gene, clone size, D gene, J gene, CDR3 protein, CDR3 DNA. A D gene is named only where the DNA matches it firmly. Only some rows state a clone size, as once, few, many or a class for expanded clones.

v_call: TRBV7-3; clone_size: NA; d_call: NA; j_call: TRBJ2-5; cdr3_aa: CASSLYQGETQYF; cdr3_nt: TGTGCCAGCAGCTTATATCAGGGAGAGACCCAGTACTTC
v_call: TRBV9; clone_size: NA; d_call: NA; j_call: TRBJ1-4; cdr3_aa: CASSTAVLNEKLFF; cdr3_nt: TGTGCCAGCAGCACAGCAGTGCTTAATGAAAAACTGTTTTTT
v_call: TRBV6-1; clone_size: once; d_call: TRBD1; j_call: TRBJ1-2; cdr3_aa: CASSEATGQGNYGYTF; cdr3_nt: TGTGCCAGCAGTGAAGCGACCGGACAGGGGAACTATGGCTACACCTTC
v_call: TRBV7-8; clone_size: NA; d_call: NA; j_call: TRBJ1-1; cdr3_aa: CASSIRVGTEAFF; cdr3_nt: TGTGCCAGCAGCATCAGGGTGGGCACTGAAGCTTTCTTT
v_call: TRBV5-4; clone_size: NA; d_call: NA; j_call: TRBJ2-7; cdr3_aa: CASQNLQDEQYF; cdr3_nt: TGTGCCAGCCAAAATCTGCAGGACGAGCAGTACTTC
v_call: TRBV27; clone_size: NA; d_call: TRBD1; j_call: TRBJ1-2; cdr3_aa: CASRPTGGEYGYTF; cdr3_nt: TGTGCCAGCAGGCCGACAGGGGGGGAGTATGGCTACACCTTC
v_call: TRBV7-9; clone_size: NA; d_call: NA; j_call: TRBJ2-3; cdr3_aa: CASSSTAGEPDTQYF; cdr3_nt: TGTGCCAGCAGCTCGACCGCAGGGGAGCCAGATACGCAGTATTTT
v_call: TRBV6-6; clone_size: NA; d_call: NA; j_call: TRBJ1-5; cdr3_aa: CASRVDSFLNQPQHF; cdr3_nt: TGTGCCAGCAGGGTAGACAGCTTTCTCAATCAGCCCCAGCATTTT
v_call: TRBV7-2; clone_size: NA; d_call: NA; j_call: TRBJ1-4; cdr3_aa: CASSPGRGGYEKLFF; cdr3_nt: TGTGCCAGCAGCCCAGGGAGGGGAGGGTATGAAAAACTGTTTTTT
v_call: TRBV5-1; clone_size: NA; d_call: NA; j_call: TRBJ2-7; cdr3_aa: CASSLVSGNSYEQYF; cdr3_nt: TGCGCCAGCAGCTTGGTATCAGGGAACTCCTACGAGCAGTACTTC
v_call: TRBV2; clone_size: NA; d_call: NA; j_call: TRBJ2-7; cdr3_aa: CASRWGLTYEQYF; cdr3_nt: TGTGCCAGCAGGTGGGGCCTAACCTACGAGCAGTACTTC
v_call: TRBV6-1; clone_size: NA; d_call: TRBD1; j_call: TRBJ2-2; cdr3_aa: CASSGGTGGSANGELFF; cdr3_nt: TGTGCCAGCAGTGGGGGGACAGGGGGCTCCGCTAACGGGGAGCTGTTTTTT
v_call: TRBV4-2; clone_size: NA; d_call: NA; j_call: TRBJ1-1; cdr3_aa: CASSQLGVGAFF; cdr3_nt: TGTGCCAGCAGCCAATTGGGCGTTGGGGCTTTCTTT
v_call: TRBV2; clone_size: NA; d_call: NA; j_call: TRBJ1-4; cdr3_aa: CASSAPLDRQAEKLFF; cdr3_nt: TGTGCCAGCAGTGCCCCTCTAGACAGGCAGGCTGAAAAACTGTTTTTT
v_call: TRBV6-2/TRBV6-3; clone_size: few; d_call: NA; j_call: TRBJ2-1; cdr3_aa: CASSYGGDEQFF; cdr3_nt: TGTGCCAGCAGTTACGGCGGCGATGAGCAGTTCTTC
v_call: TRBV30; clone_size: NA; d_call: NA; j_call: TRBJ1-2; cdr3_aa: CAWSYTGGNYGYTF; cdr3_nt: TGTGCCTGGAGTTATACTGGAGGGAACTATGGCTACACCTTC
v_call: TRBV12-3/TRBV12-4; clone_size: NA; d_call: NA; j_call: TRBJ2-7; cdr3_aa: CASSQGGLEQYF; cdr3_nt: TGTGCCAGCAGCCAGGGGGGTCTGGAGCAGTACTTC
v_call: TRBV4-1; clone_size: NA; d_call: NA; j_call: TRBJ2-5; cdr3_aa: CASSLGQRQETQYF; cdr3_nt: TGCGCCAGCAGCCTCGGACAGAGACAAGAGACCCAGTACTTC
v_call: TRBV5-1; clone_size: NA; d_call: NA; j_call: TRBJ2-1; cdr3_aa: CASSLGQVYNEQFF; cdr3_nt: TGCGCCAGCAGCTTGGGACAGGTTTACAATGAGCAGTTCTTC
v_call: TRBV5-1; clone_size: few; d_call: NA; j_call: TRBJ2-1; cdr3_aa: CASSPTRALEQFF; cdr3_nt: TGCGCCAGCAGCCCGACGAGGGCTTTAGAGCAGTTCTTC
v_call: TRBV18; clone_size: NA; d_call: NA; j_call: TRBJ2-1; cdr3_aa: CASSPLLAESLMEQFF; cdr3_nt: TGTGCCAGCTCACCACTATTAGCGGAGAGCCTTATGGAGCAGTTCTTC
v_call: TRBV6-5; clone_size: NA; d_call: TRBD2; j_call: TRBJ2-1; cdr3_aa: CATTDSSGLEDEQFF; cdr3_nt: TGTGCCACCACAGACAGTTCGGGACTAGAGGATGAGCAGTTCTTC